This T cell receptor beta chain was recorded in a study of shared clonotypes between healthy human individuals. The study ran the assay at deep level. Clones were sequenced by immunoSEQ multiplex PCR, and TCRdb holds only the in-frame ones, with some missing. This table has hundreds of thousands of clones, 74% appearing once. The CDR3 consists of 14 residues. CDR1 MNHEY and CDR2 SMNVEV come from the germline V gene (reference sequence). J gave up 7 bases and V 7 bases, and 11 bases lay outside the gene matches. This receptor was obtained from a woman aged 25 to 39 in good health. Sequences were obtained from memory CD4+ T cells sorted from blood. The subset here: CD45RA-negative fraction. The chain joins TRBV27 to TRBJ2-7, with TRBD1 identical over 9 bases. In DNA form, the CDR3 reads TGTGCCAGCACCACCGGGACAGGGACGGGGGAGCAGTACTTC. Its protein product is CASTTGTGTGEQYF.